This T cell receptor beta chain was observed in a study of blood T cell repertoires in COVID-19. Using immunoSEQ multiplex PCR, the repertoire was profiled, and TCRdb retains in-frame clones only, with some absent. The sample has 84,000 or so clones, around nine tenths seen once. The CDR3 runs 14 residues. V was pared by 5 bases and J by 0 bases, with 10 bases between. CDR1 MNHEY and CDR2 SMNVEV come from the germline V gene (reference sequence). The sequence was obtained from a man in his 60s with acute or convalescent COVID-19. The chain links TRBV27 to TRBJ1-1; maybe TRBD1 (6 bases). The sequencing sample was made of peripheral blood. CDR3 loop: CASSTDRMNTEAFF. CDR3 in DNA: TGTGCCAGCAGTACCGACAGGATGAACACTGAAGCTTTCTTT.